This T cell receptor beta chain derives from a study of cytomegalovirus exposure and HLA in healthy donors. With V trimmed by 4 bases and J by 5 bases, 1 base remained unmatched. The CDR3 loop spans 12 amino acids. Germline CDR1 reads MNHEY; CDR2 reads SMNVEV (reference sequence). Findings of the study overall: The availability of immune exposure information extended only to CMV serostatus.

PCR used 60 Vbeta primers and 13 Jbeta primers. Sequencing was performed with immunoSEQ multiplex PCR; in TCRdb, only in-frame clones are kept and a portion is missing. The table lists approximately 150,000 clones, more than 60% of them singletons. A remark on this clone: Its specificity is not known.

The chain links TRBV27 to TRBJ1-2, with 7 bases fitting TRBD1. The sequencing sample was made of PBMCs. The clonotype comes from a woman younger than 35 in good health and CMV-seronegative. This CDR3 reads CASSSTGYGYTF. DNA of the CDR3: TGTGCCAGCAGTTCGACAGGGTATGGCTACACCTTC.